The 8 T cell receptor beta chains presented below share a single source sample, sequenced in a study of T cells in placental villitis. Amplification of TCR-beta CDR3 regions from genomic DNA was performed with the immunoSEQ v4 bias-controlled multiplex PCR assay, which was run blinded to group allocation. The table was pulled from immuneACCESS by TCRdb, which kept in-frame rearrangements only. Such tables lose some clones; where checked, under half of the loss comes from unresolved V genes, and the rest has no known cause. The sample table records about 3,100 clones; 75% to 80% of these occur just once. The ten largest clones take up about 19% of the sample. Sequenced input: placental tissue containing maternal and fetal cells. These receptors were obtained from a human patient with infectious villitis; the placental T cells may come from both mother and fetus.

The chain couples TRBV7-2 to TRBJ2-1, with D perhaps matching TRBD2 (5 bases). This CDR3 has 14 amino acids. The germline V gene has CDR1 SGHTA and CDR2 FQGNSA. V was pared by 2 bases and J by 9 bases, with 14 bases between. The CDR3 sequence is CASSLLATGGEQFF. The CDR3 DNA sequence: TGTGCCAGCAGCTTACTAGCTACCGGAGGTGAGCAGTTCTTC.

The V and J genes are TRBV10-3 and TRBJ1-1; maybe TRBD1 (5 bases). Per germline, CDR1 ENHRY and CDR2 SYGVKD. Trimming shortened V by 4 bases and J by 3 bases, and 12 bases separated the two germline ends. The CDR3 covers 14 residues. The CDR3 is CAISGRDGYTEAFF. CDR3 in DNA: TGTGCCATCAGTGGGCGGGACGGCTACACTGAAGCTTTCTTT.

The chain carries TRBV6-4 and TRBJ2-3, with D hard to call. This CDR3 spans 12 amino acids. The germline V gene has CDR1 MRHNA and CDR2 SNTAGT. V was trimmed by 2 bases and J by 0 bases, leaving 0 bases between them. Written as DNA, the CDR3 is TGTGCCAGCAGTGACAGCACAGATACGCAGTATTTT. Its translation is CASSDSTDTQYF.

V usage is TRBV6-5 and J usage is TRBJ1-2; tentatively, D is TRBD1 (6 bases). This CDR3 is 13 amino acids long. Germline V gene lookup returns CDR1 MNHEY and CDR2 SVGAGI. V lost 3 bases and J 6 bases, leaving 11 bases between the germline ends. The chain's CDR3 is CASSYGPGDGYTF. DNA for the CDR3: TGTGCCAGCAGTTATGGTCCAGGGGATGGCTACACCTTC.

This chain joins TRBV9 and TRBJ1-4, with D perhaps TRBD1 (6 bases). The CDR3 loop spans 14 amino acids. The V gene lost 6 bases and the J gene lost 8 bases, with 17 bases spanning the gap. Germline loops: CDR1 SGDLS, CDR2 YYNGEE. The CDR3 is CASNPLGGSEKLFF. CDR3 DNA sequence: TGTGCCAGCAACCCCCTGGGGGGCAGCGAAAAACTGTTTTTT. The full variable domain, with the rest looked up from reference TRBV9 and TRBJ1-4, is DSGVTQTPKHLITATGQRVTLRCSPRSGDLSVYWYQQSLDQGLQFLIQYYNGEERAKGNILERFSAQQFPDLHSELNLSSLELGDSALYFCASNPLGGSEKLFFGSGTQLSVL.

The chain joins TRBV5-4 to TRBJ2-3; TRBD2 might be the D (6 bases). In germline, CDR1 is SGHNT, CDR2 YYREEE (reference sequence). The CDR3 runs 16 residues. The V and J ends lost 3 bases and 1 base respectively, with 15 bases between them. CDR3 DNA: TGTGCCAGCAGCTCAGTCCGGGGGTCCGGCACAGATACGCAGTATTTT. Its translation is CASSSVRGSGTDTQYF.

The chain employs TRBV27 and TRBJ2-3, with D perhaps given as TRBD1 or TRBD2 (5 bases each). Germline V gene lookup returns CDR1 MNHEY and CDR2 SMNVEV (reference sequence). V lost 1 base, J lost 1 base, and 6 bases lay in between. The CDR3 consists of 14 residues. The DNA for the CDR3 is TGTGCCAGCAGTTTATTGGGGGGCACAGATACGCAGTATTTT. The encoded protein is CASSLLGGTDTQYF.

The chain recombines TRBV6-5 with TRBJ2-1, with 7 positions matching TRBD2. Germline V gene lookup returns CDR1 MNHEY and CDR2 SVGAGI. Losses at the gene ends were 3 bases for V and 2 bases for J; bases not matched to a gene: 4. The CDR3 has 15 amino acids. CDR3 protein: CASSYPSGAYNEQFF. The DNA of the CDR3 is TGTGCCAGCAGTTATCCAAGCGGGGCCTACAATGAGCAGTTCTTC.